Reported below is one TCR beta chain. What antigen it recognizes has not been identified. No clone much larger than this one lies a single base away; base qualities are absent. Including cysteine and phenylalanine, the CDR3 has 13 amino acids. CDR3 DNA only is kept here, 39 bases in frame from base 1. The germline V gene gives CDR1 as SGHRS and CDR2 as YFSETQ. V was cut back by 1 base and J by 2 bases, leaving a gap of 6 bases between them. Unique molecular identifier barcodes were built into the libraries and used for clonotype quantification. Qiagen AllPrep DNA/RNA Micro kits were used to isolate total RNA, and an Agilent TapeStation was used to check RNA quality. TCR beta libraries were constructed by 5' RACE, in which cDNA synthesis was followed by two PCR steps with TCR beta constant-region gene-specific primers. An Illumina MiSeq platform was used to sequence the TCR beta libraries. Concerning the study's data processing: Reads were processed with MIGEC, MiXCR and VDJtools. Clonotype frequency was computed as the clonotype's share of unique molecular identifiers among all unique molecular identifiers in the sample. Nonfunctional TRBV genes classified in IMGT as pseudogenes or open reading frames, for example TRBV1, TRBV12-1 and TRBV21, were left out. TCRdb itself trimmed the public reads at Q25 with fastp, ran MiXCR and retained productive beta chains. Duplicate CDR3 protein sequences are folded into a single record with the most common DNA and genes. The V and J calls and clone size come from TCRdb's table, not from the authors' own analysis. This sample lists 20,000 to 25,000 distinct CDR3 sequences; under 3% were detected once. The biggest ten clones account for about a third of the sample.

The source of the sample is a study of beta chain bispecific antibodies for T cell cancers (dated by TCRdb to the early 2020s). Broadly, across the study: Healthy donor T cells were cocultured with T cell leukemia lines and bispecific antibodies, and TRBV sequencing of the surviving cells was then used to measure how much each TRBV family was depleted. On the cell surface, TRBV12 (TRBV12-3) was expressed by Jurkat cells, whereas TRBV5-5 was expressed by HPB-ALL cells.

Findings and caveats that apply to the study as a whole: Each sequenced sample mixed leukemia cell line cells with normal T cells, and most targeted TRBV signal came from the leukemia cells rather than normal T cells. Cross-reactivity of the anti-TRBV5-5 antibody with TRBV5-6 was attributed to high sequence similarity between the two genes.

T cells were expanded from blood mononuclear cells with anti-CD3 antibody OKT3 or CD3/CD28 Dynabeads for roughly 3 days. The culture conditions for expanded T cells were RPMI 1640 plus 10% fetal bovine serum, recombinant human IL-2 (about 100 IU/ml) and IL-7 (about 5 ng/ml). For cocultures, roughly 50,000 normal T cells were combined with roughly 50,000 target cells and bispecific antibody in about 90 ul and incubated for 15 to 20 hours at 37 degrees C. Each bispecific antibody consisted of two single-chain variable fragments expressed in a single-chain diabody format with a His tag. Healthy human donors supplied the effector T cells, with peripheral blood mononuclear cells isolated from leukapheresis samples using Ficoll density gradient centrifugation.

Specimen: healthy donor T cells cultured with leukemia cells. This receptor was obtained from a human donor in good health. Some clones in this sample may be carry-over from other donors' samples. The rearrangement joined TRBV5-1 to TRBJ1-1, with the D gene call left open. The CDR3: CASSLWENTEAFF. The sequence in DNA is TGCGCCAGCAGCTTGTGGGAAAACACTGAAGCTTTCTTT.